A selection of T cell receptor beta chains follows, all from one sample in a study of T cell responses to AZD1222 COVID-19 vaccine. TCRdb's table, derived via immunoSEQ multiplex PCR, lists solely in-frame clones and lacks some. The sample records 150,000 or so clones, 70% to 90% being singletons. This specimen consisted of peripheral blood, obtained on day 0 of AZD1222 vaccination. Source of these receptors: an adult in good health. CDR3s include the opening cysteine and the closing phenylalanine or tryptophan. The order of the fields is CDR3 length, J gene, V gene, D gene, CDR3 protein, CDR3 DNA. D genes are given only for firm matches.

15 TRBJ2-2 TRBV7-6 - CASSLGQRNTGELFF TGTGCCAGCAGCTTAGGACAGAGAAACACCGGGGAGCTGTTTTTT
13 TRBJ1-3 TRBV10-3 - CAITANSGNTIYF TGTGCCATCACGGCGAACTCTGGAAACACCATATATTTT
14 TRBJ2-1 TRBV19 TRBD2 CASSTASGRTEQFF TGTGCCAGTAGTACAGCTAGCGGGAGAACCGAGCAGTTCTTC
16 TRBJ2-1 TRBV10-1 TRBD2 CASSGLAGGAYNEQFF TGCGCCAGCAGCGGACTAGCGGGGGGCGCCTACAATGAGCAGTTCTTC
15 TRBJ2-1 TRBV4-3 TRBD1 CASSQEAGGRLEQFF TGCGCCAGCAGCCAAGAGGCAGGGGGCCGCCTTGAGCAGTTCTTC
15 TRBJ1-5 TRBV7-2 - CASSLASGKDQPQHF TGTGCCAGCAGCTTAGCATCCGGGAAGGATCAGCCCCAGCATTTT
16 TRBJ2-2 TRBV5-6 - CASSLEAGVGTGELFF TGTGCCAGCAGCTTGGAAGCCGGGGTTGGGACCGGGGAGCTGTTTTTT
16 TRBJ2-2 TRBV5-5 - CASSLGPRSTTGELFF TGTGCCAGCAGCTTGGGGCCGCGGAGTACGACCGGGGAGCTGTTTTTT
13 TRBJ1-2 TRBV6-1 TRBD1 CASSDLTGIGYTF TGTGCCAGCAGTGATTTGACAGGGATTGGCTACACCTTC
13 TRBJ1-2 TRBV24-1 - CATSDPGQHGYTF TGTGCCACCAGTGACCCCGGACAGCATGGCTACACCTTC